Reported below is one TCR beta chain. Its cognate antigen has yet to be identified. No base qualities exist here, and no much larger clone lies one base off it. One collaborating source in Seattle enrolled patients during active infection and followed them longitudinally through the course of disease. Whole blood was collected in K2EDTA tubes by collaborating institutions according to the institutions' own protocols. Collaborator samples were shipped for TCRbeta analysis as frozen whole blood, isolated PBMCs, or DNA extracted from either sample type. The immunoSEQ Assay, a bias-controlled multiplex PCR, was used to amplify TCRbeta CDR3 regions from genomic DNA. In the paper's pipeline: Nucleated cell counts per sample were estimated from amplification of reference gene primers within the assay. To quantify the absolute abundance of each unique TCRbeta CDR3 rearrangement, sequence reads were collapsed and filtered. For each sample, productive Simpson clonality was calculated as the square root of Simpson's diversity index over productive rearrangements. Not all clones reach the TCRdb copy of this immuneACCESS table, which keeps in-frame sequences only. Checked studies attribute under half of the gap to unresolved V genes and leave the rest unexplained. That table gives V, J and clone size, and the DNA gave D and trimming. The sample table shows approximately 210,000 clones, and 84% are seen once. The ten largest clones capture 10% of the sample.

This sample was included in a study of blood T cell repertoires in COVID-19 (dated by TCRdb to the early 2020s). In the study overall: The collaborator samples originated in the United States, Italy and Spain and spanned the acute and convalescent phases of COVID-19. The material from the prospective study consisted of cDNA or gDNA derived from T cells, B-cell-depleted T cells, or PBMCs. Deeply sampled blood TCRbeta repertoires from subjects exposed to, actively infected with, or recovered from COVID-19 were included in the dataset. A freely available public database, intended as a resource for researchers studying the immune response to SARS-CoV-2, is where the repertoires were released. The samples were drawn from the first 160 participants of the ongoing ImmuneRACE study and from over a thousand subjects provided by 6 global collaborators. Sample metadata almost always included a de-identified subject ID, COVID-19 status, age in years and sex. HLA class I and class II types, where available, came from metadata supplied by the sample provider rather than from assay-based typing. Broad study findings and their caveats: The amount of clinical and demographic metadata varied by source and participant and was provided uncurated.

The CDR3 starts with the cysteine, ends with the phenylalanine, and has 14 residues. Left in the record is the CDR3 DNA by itself, 42 bases read in frame from the first base. After removal of 0 bases from V and 8 bases from J, the junction retains 5 bases not matched to a gene. CDR1 and CDR2 are read off the germline V gene as KGHSH and LQKENI. The clonotype comes from a woman of 80 years or more with COVID-19, enrolled during active disease. The chain is assembled from TRBV18 and TRBJ1-2, with 8 bases in between that match TRBD1. Specimen: peripheral blood. The DNA sequence follows: TGTGCCAGCTCACCACCGGACAGGGTCCAGGGCTACACCTTC. Its protein reads: CASSPPDRVQGYTF.